This T cell receptor beta chain comes out of a study of blood T cell repertoires in COVID-19. The repertoire was sequenced with immunoSEQ multiplex PCR; TCRdb's copy has only in-frame clones and lacks some. The sample records approximately 450,000 clones, around 87% being singletons. The table lists this clone with a count of one. Those enrolled, adults aged roughly 18 to 95 years, came from fewer than 25 US areas. Trimming shortened V by 3 bases and J by 6 bases, and 6 bases separated the two germline ends. This CDR3 is built from 11 residues. Germline V gives CDR1 LGHDT, CDR2 YNNKEL (reference sequence).

V gene TRBV3-1 (or the pseudogene TRBV3-2) combines with J gene TRBJ2-7; the D is unclear. The TCR originated in a man aged 25 to 45 who had recovered from COVID-19. The specimen sequenced was PBMCs or T cells enriched from blood (not recorded which). CDR3 loop: CASSQSAEQYF. For the CDR3, the DNA is TGTGCCAGCAGCCAGAGCGCCGAGCAGTACTTC.